Below are 20 T cell receptor beta chains sequenced from a single sample in a study of cytomegalovirus exposure and HLA in healthy donors. Amplification used 60 Vbeta primers and 13 Jbeta primers. Only in-frame clones appear in the TCRdb table, and some are missing; sequencing was by immunoSEQ multiplex PCR. The sample lists 110,000 or so clones, under 85% occurring once. The specimen was PBMCs. These receptors were taken from a man aged 30 to 39 in good health and CMV-seronegative.

The chain couples TRBV10-3 to TRBJ2-1, with TRBD2 as a possible D gene (7 bases). The CDR3 extends over 12 amino acids. With 10 bases removed from V and 8 bases from J, the gap between germline ends came to 15 bases. Germline CDR1 ENHRY, CDR2 SYGVKD. CDR3 sequence: CATRGEGDEQFF. The CDR3 region has the DNA TGTGCCACTCGGGGGGAGGGGGATGAGCAGTTCTTC.

The table lists this clone with a few counts. The chain recombines TRBV18 with TRBJ1-1; possibly TRBD1 for D (5 bases). CDR3 length equals 11 residues. In germline, CDR1 is KGHSH, CDR2 LQKENI. The V end was cut by 3 bases, the J end by 11 bases, with 10 bases between. The DNA for the CDR3 is TGTGCCAGCTCACCGGAGGGGAGGGCTTTCTTT. Its translation: CASSPEGRAFF.

The V call is TRBV6-6, the J call TRBJ1-6; perhaps TRBD1 as D (6 bases). Germline CDR1 reads MNHNY; CDR2 reads SVGAGI (reference sequence). CDR3 length equals 15 residues. Trimming removed 0 bases at V and 10 bases at J, with 13 bases between. The CDR3 DNA reads TGTGCCAGCAGTTACTCAGGGCAGGGGAGCTCACCCCTCCACTTT. Translating it yields CASSYSGQGSSPLHF.

The V and J genes are TRBV9 and TRBJ1-2, with 10 bases lining up with TRBD1. CDR3 length equals 15 residues. V lost 6 bases to trimming and J lost 7 bases; unmatched junction nucleotides: 12. The germline V gene has CDR1 SGDLS and CDR2 YYNGEE. Here the CDR3 reads CASNLGGTGVSGYTF. CDR3 nucleotides: TGTGCCAGCAACTTAGGAGGGACAGGGGTGAGTGGCTACACCTTC.

V gene TRBV7-3 combines with J gene TRBJ2-3; TRBD2 agrees at 12 bases. Per germline, CDR1 SGHTA and CDR2 FQGTGA. The V gene end was trimmed by 2 bases and the J gene end by 11 bases; junction bases not matched to a gene: 11. CDR3 length equals 16 residues. The CDR3 spells CASSLRPPGLAGQQYF. In nucleotides, the CDR3 is TGTGCCAGCAGCTTACGACCCCCGGGACTAGCGGGTCAGCAGTATTTT.

The chain employs TRBV9 and TRBJ1-1; a weak D match, TRBD1 (6 bases). V lost 4 bases and J lost 3, with 13 bases in between. Germline-derived CDR1 and CDR2 are SGDLS and YYNGEE. CDR3 size: 14 residues. The CDR3 spells CASSSSRGDTEAFF. The CDR3 coding sequence is TGTGCCAGCAGCTCATCCAGGGGTGACACTGAAGCTTTCTTT.

V and J are TRBV7-2 and TRBJ2-3, with D tentatively TRBD1 (6 bases). The V end was cut by 5 bases, the J end by 2 bases, with 11 bases between. This CDR3 contains 14 residues. The germline CDR1 and CDR2 sequences are SGHTA and FQGNSA. The CDR3 loop reads CASSARGYTDTQYF. In nucleotides, the CDR3 is TGTGCCAGCAGCGCCAGGGGATACACAGATACGCAGTATTTT.

The chain couples TRBV7-6 to TRBJ2-3; 12 positions match TRBD2. The germline gives CDR1 SGHVS, CDR2 FNYEAQ. The junction had 5 bases not matched to a gene; V was cut back by 5 bases and J by 2 bases. This CDR3 is 16 amino acids long. This CDR3 reads CASSAGLAGLTDTQYF. CDR3 coding DNA: TGTGCCAGCAGCGCAGGACTAGCGGGGCTCACAGATACGCAGTATTTT.

V is TRBV6-6 and J is TRBJ1-1, with D perhaps matching TRBD1 (5 bases). The V end lost 2 bases, the J end lost 0 bases, and 7 bases lay between the germline ends. CDR3 length: 14 residues. Germline V CDR1 and CDR2: MNHNY, SVGAGI (reference sequence). The CDR3 sequence: CASSYRGMNTEAFF. The DNA of the CDR3 is TGTGCCAGCAGTTACAGGGGAATGAACACTGAAGCTTTCTTT.

With respect to this clone: In the same sample, other DNA sequences code for this CDR3. The genes are TRBV5-1 and TRBJ2-7; D ambiguous. This CDR3 has 12 amino acids. Trimming cost V 1 base and J 2 bases, with 4 bases left between them. Germline V CDR1 and CDR2: SGHRS, YFSETQ. The chain's CDR3 is CASSLTAYEQYF. CDR3 DNA sequence: TGCGCCAGCAGCTTGACAGCCTACGAGCAGTACTTC.

This clone was seen once. The chain has TRBV7-2 and TRBJ2-7; 10 bases map to TRBD2. CDR3 length: 13 residues. Germline V gene data show CDR1 as SGHTA and CDR2 as FQGNSA. Trimming at V came to 3 bases and at J to 6 bases, leaving 2 bases not matched to a gene. CDR3 bases: TGTGCCAGCAGCTTGGGACTAGCGCCCGAGCAGTACTTC. Translated, it gives CASSLGLAPEQYF.

V and J are TRBV30 and TRBJ1-1; D unresolved. This CDR3 is 15 amino acids long. Germline CDR1 and CDR2: GTSNPN and SVGIG (reference sequence). V lost 0 bases to trimming and J lost 1 base, with 12 bases between them. The CDR3 spells CAWSVRGGRNTEAFF. The CDR3 DNA reads TGTGCCTGGAGTGTACGGGGAGGCCGGAACACTGAAGCTTTCTTT.

Here the CDR3 DNA reads TGTGCCAGCAGTCCAAGACAGGATAATGAAAAACTGTTTTTT. It is translated as CASSPRQDNEKLFF. V usage is TRBV6-5 and J usage is TRBJ1-4; D is perhaps TRBD1 (6 bases). V was clipped by 5 bases and J by 4 bases, with 11 bases between them. This CDR3 has 14 residues. The germline V gene has CDR1 MNHEY and CDR2 SVGAGI.

This clone was detected only a few times. This rearrangement joins TRBV6-6 to TRBJ1-4, with D possibly being TRBD1 (6 bases). The germline CDR1 and CDR2 sequences are MNHNY and SVGAGI (reference sequence). Trimming stripped 7 bases from V and 2 bases from J, with 11 bases between. The CDR3 length is 14 residues. CDR3 DNA sequence: TGTGCCAGCACCCCAGGACAGACTAATGAAAAACTGTTTTTT. As protein: CASTPGQTNEKLFF.

The chain carries TRBV2 and TRBJ2-1, with a possible D match to TRBD2 (5 bases). This CDR3 comprises 14 residues. Germline CDR1 reads SNHLY; CDR2 reads FYNNEI. Trimming removed 7 bases from V and 3 bases from J, with 13 bases in between. CDR3 sequence (DNA): TGTGCCAGCACAGAGGGCCGAATCTACAATGAGCAGTTCTTC. It is translated as CASTEGRIYNEQFF.

CDR3 sequence: CAWTQGLSGNTIYF. DNA for the CDR3: TGTGCCTGGACACAGGGGCTTTCTGGAAACACCATATATTTT. The V gene is TRBV30, the J gene TRBJ1-3, with 7 bases aligning to TRBD1. CDR3 length equals 14 residues. Germline lookup yields CDR1 GTSNPN and CDR2 SVGIG (reference sequence). The V gene end was trimmed by 4 bases and the J gene end by 1 base; junction bases not matched to a gene: 4.

This rearrangement joins TRBV5-1 to TRBJ2-1, with 9 bases that match TRBD2. The CDR3 has 16 amino acids. The V and J ends lost 0 bases and 8 bases, in that order; junction bases with no gene match: 9. CDR1 is SGHRS and CDR2 is YFSETQ in the germline V gene. CDR3 DNA: TGCGCCAGCAGCTTGGCCGGGGCGGGGGGGCGAGATGAGCAGTTCTTC. Amino acids: CASSLAGAGGRDEQFF.

This rearrangement joins TRBV5-1 to TRBJ2-5; D might be TRBD1 (6 bases). CDR3 length equals 14 residues. The V end lost 7 bases, the J end lost 5 bases, and 18 bases lay between the germline ends. In germline, CDR1 is SGHRS, CDR2 YFSETQ. The DNA of the CDR3 is TGCGCCAGCGTACGGAACAGGGTGTCGGAGACCCAGTACTTC. It specifies CASVRNRVSETQYF.

This clone was observed a single time. The chain is built from TRBV5-1 and TRBJ1-6; D remains ambiguous. The CDR3 has 13 amino acids. Germline V gives CDR1 SGHRS, CDR2 YFSETQ. Deletions cut 0 bases from V and 6 bases from J, with 4 bases between. CDR3 DNA sequence: TGCGCCAGCAGCTTGGACGGTAATTCACCCCTCCACTTT. This translates into CASSLDGNSPLHF.

This chain joins TRBV29-1 and TRBJ2-1, with 8 bases aligning to TRBD1. V lost 7 bases to trimming and J lost 7 bases; unmatched junction nucleotides: 3. This CDR3 has 11 residues. Germline V gives CDR1 SQVTM, CDR2 ANQGSEA. The CDR3 nucleotides are TGCAGCGGAGACAGGGGTAATGAGCAGTTCTTC. Amino acids: CSGDRGNEQFF.